The 3 T cell receptor beta chains reported below all come from one sample, sequenced in a study of cytomegalovirus exposure and HLA in healthy donors. The primer mix had 60 Vbeta and 13 Jbeta primers. TCRdb's copy holds only in-frame clones and misses some; the assay was immunoSEQ multiplex PCR. The table records approximately 180,000 clones, around 80% of them present only once. The specimen was PBMCs. Receptors originate from a woman in her 30s in good health and CMV-seropositive.

Concerning this clone: The sample holds other DNA sequences that translate to the same CDR3. The chain combines TRBV2 with TRBJ2-1; 7 bases match TRBD2. This CDR3 has 19 residues. The ends lost 3 bases at V and 3 bases at J; junction bases unmatched: 17. Per germline, CDR1 SNHLY and CDR2 FYNNEI. CDR3 coding DNA: TGTGCCAGCAGTGACCCTGGACTGGCGGGAGCGGATGTCTACAATGAGCAGTTCTTC. Translation gives CASSDPGLAGADVYNEQFF. Looking up the rest from reference TRBV2 and TRBJ2-1 gives the full variable domain: EPEVTQTPSHQVTQMGQEVILRCVPISNHLYFYWYRQILGQKVEFLVSFYNNEISEKSEIFDDQFSVERPDGSNFTLKIRSTKLEDSAMYFCASSDPGLAGADVYNEQFFGPGTRLTVL.

This clone has only one observation. The J gene is TRBJ1-2, the V gene TRBV28, with D perhaps TRBD1 (6 bases). CDR1 and CDR2 from the germline V gene are MDHEN and SYDVKM. Trimming cost V 4 bases and J 0 bases, with 12 bases left between them. The CDR3 extends over 15 amino acids. Here the CDR3 reads CASSWGGSSNYGYTF. CDR3 DNA sequence: TGTGCCAGCAGTTGGGGGGGCTCTTCTAACTATGGCTACACCTTC.

CDR3 in DNA: TGTGCCAGCAGCTTGGTCCAGGAGGTTTTCTACGAGCAGTACTTC. Translation gives CASSLVQEVFYEQYF. V gene TRBV7-6 combines with J gene TRBJ2-7, with D perhaps matching TRBD2 (5 bases). Germline V gene lookup returns CDR1 SGHVS and CDR2 FNYEAQ. V was pared by 3 bases and J by 3 bases, with 15 bases between. The CDR3 spans 15 residues.